This TCR beta chain was sequenced for a study of shared clonotypes between healthy human individuals (dated by TCRdb to the early 2020s). At the level of the whole study: The cohort included three men and two women between 18 and 49 years of age. To increase sequencing depth and limit assay-specific biases, different laboratories used diverse techniques to prepare libraries and sequence TCR repertoires. Blood TCR repertoires of a handful of healthy adults were deeply sequenced to estimate repertoire size and the extent of clonotype sharing between individuals. For each donor, CD4 naive and CD4 memory were each given three plates, CD8 naive was given two plates, and CD8 memory was given one plate. Leukapheresis yielded between about 0.9 and 9.5 billion PBMCs per donor. Beyond this particular receptor, the publication reports: Pairwise subsampling led to the expectation that sequencing depth would affect the degree of clonotype sharing among donors. The small number of donors limited the genetic and exposure-history diversity represented. Naive subsets generally had larger estimated clonotype richness than memory subsets. About 4.5% of naive CD4, approximately 3.7% of naive CD8, 2.3% of memory CD4, and around 0.4% of memory CD8 clonotypes were shared across several donors. Clonotypes shared by all four sorted-subset donors showed higher generation probabilities than non-shared clonotypes. Rarefaction of sorted-subset datasets indicated incomplete sequencing despite the large sequencing depth. Sampling was limited to blood, and TCR repertoires in tissue likely differ from TCR repertoires in blood.

The donors were healthy, HIV-negative adults who had no recently reported acute infections or vaccinations. Every donor was a Caucasian adult living in Nashville, Tennessee, USA. Magnetic negative selection was used to enrich CD4+ T cells, after which naive cells were positively selected on CD45RA and the negative fraction became the memory subset. After blood collection by leukapheresis, PBMCs were isolated using Ficoll-Histopaque density gradient centrifugation and then cryopreserved in the vapor phase of liquid nitrogen. Analytical flow cytometry was used to check the purity and quantity of each magnetically sorted T cell population. Each sorted fraction had its genomic DNA isolated and then quantified by UV absorbance on a Nanodrop 2000c. A remark on this clone: Its cognate antigen has yet to be identified. Base qualities are not provided; no much larger clone lies one nucleotide away.

TCR CDR3 regions were amplified from genomic DNA by multiplex PCR using the deep immunoSEQ assay. Genomic DNA extracted from each cell subset was distributed evenly over all wells of several immunoSEQ 96-well plates, and each plate served as one replicate. For sorted subsets, around 200 ng genomic DNA, equal to tens of thousands of T cell genomes, was loaded into each replicate PCR. The purified libraries were quantified using a Qubit 3.0 fluorometer, sized with a Bioanalyzer 2100, and then quantified again using the KAPA Library Quantification kit. A separate single-read 150-cycle Illumina NextSeq 550 flow cell was used to sequence each immunoSEQ 96-well plate. Regarding the original processing steps: Because only junctional sequences without quality scores were contained in the immunoSEQ output, filtering matching that applied to full-length reads could not be performed. Sequences were annotated with PyIR, a Python wrapper for IgBLAST v1.9, and V/J genes and CDR3 were assigned using IMGT germline references. Any read was removed if the V/J assignment was weak (E-value above 1e-6), the CDR3 was missing, or the read contained stop codons, out-of-frame junctions, or ambiguous translated residues. A V3J clonotype was defined by an identical inferred V gene, J gene, and CDR3 amino acid sequence. The percentage overlap between two repertoires was calculated by dividing the number of shared unique clonotypes by the size of the smaller repertoire. Repertoire richness was assessed with RTK rarefaction, the Chao1 estimator, and Recon v2.1 estimates of unobserved clonotypes. For all TCRbeta clonotypes obtained by the gDNA method from a handful of donors, generation probabilities were computed with OLGA. Imported from immuneACCESS, the table was reduced by TCRdb to in-frame sequences with V and J called. These copies leave out some clones; in studies compared against another copy, an unresolved V gene accounts for under half, and the cause of the remainder is not known. That table supplies the V and J calls and clone size; D and trimming were determined from the DNA. The table for this sample lists roughly 500,000 clones; 90% to 96% of them were counted only once. The top ten constitute 0.055% to 0.075% of the sample.

The CDR3 covers 11 residues, taking in both the cysteine and the phenylalanine. This entry keeps only the CDR3 DNA: 33 bases, framed from base 1. Taken from the germline V gene, the CDR1 and CDR2 loops are SGHTS and YDEGEE. At the junction V is shortened by 8 bases and J by 6 bases, with 9 bases in between. This receptor chain uses TRBV5-8 and TRBJ2-1, with the D gene call left open. The clonotype was recovered from a woman between 25 and 40 years old in good health. Sequences were obtained from naive CD4+ T cells sorted from blood. The sample's cell subset or site, from its label and the paper: CD45RA+ positively selected. CDR3 reads: CARQKGNEQFF. The nucleotide sequence reads as follows: TGTGCCAGGCAGAAGGGCAATGAGCAGTTCTTC. When the CDR3 is completed using the reference TRBV5-8 and TRBJ2-1 genes on either side, the full variable domain is EAGVTQSPTHLIKTRGQQATLRCSPISGHTSVYWYQQALGLGLQFLLWYDEGEERNRGNFPPRFSGRQFPNYSSELNVNALELEDSALYLCARQKGNEQFFGPGTRLTVL.